The 7 T cell receptor beta chains presented below share a single source sample, sequenced in a study of T cells expressing NK-cell markers. TCRdb re-called the 5' RACE reads; every CDR3 protein appears as one record, without DNA. The table for this sample gives 250,000 to 300,000 distinct CDR3 sequences. Sequenced input: blood T cells: a sorted CD56 or NKG2C T cell subset, CD4+ or CD8+ T cells, or bulk PBMC T cells (not recorded which). The receptors originated from a man aged 18 to 30 in good health.

This rearrangement joins TRBV15 to TRBJ2-5. The length of the CDR3 is 15 residues. Germline-derived CDR1 and CDR2 are LNHNV and YYDKDF (reference sequence). This CDR3 is CATSKPSLRRETQYF.

The CDR3 here is CATSASGQGTYEQYF. The genes are TRBV24-1 and TRBJ2-7; TCRdb calls TRBD1, which cannot be checked without DNA. Germline V CDR1 and CDR2: KGHDR, SFDVKD. The CDR3 loop spans 15 amino acids.

The V and J genes are TRBV2 and TRBJ2-1; checking the TCRdb D call of TRBD1 is not possible without DNA. CDR1 is SNHLY and CDR2 is FYNNEI in the germline V gene. The CDR3 contains 13 residues. The CDR3 loop reads CASSRGDYNEQFF.

The V gene is TRBV6-5, the J gene TRBJ1-4; TCRdb's D call, TRBD1, is unchecked because there is no DNA. This CDR3 has 13 amino acids. Germline CDR1 and CDR2: MNHEY and SVGAGI. CDR3 region: CATRWGANEKLFF.

This CDR3 reads CASRSGENTEAFF. The chain links TRBV7-3 to TRBJ1-1. The germline gives CDR1 SGHTA, CDR2 FQGTGA. The CDR3 contains 13 residues. Full variable domain (missing parts from reference TRBV7-3 and TRBJ1-1): GAGVSQTPSNKVTEKGKYVELRCDPISGHTALYWYRQSLGQGPEFLIYFQGTGAADDSGLPNDRFFAVRPEGSVSTLKIQRTERGDSAVYLCASRSGENTEAFFGQGTRLTVV.

CDR3 in amino acids: CASSFRATVRETQYF. The V call is TRBV12-3 or TRBV12-4, the J call TRBJ2-5; TCRdb lists TRBD1, though no DNA is available to test this call. There are 15 residues in the CDR3.

The chain combines TRBV12-3 or TRBV12-4 with TRBJ2-1. The CDR3 loop spans 11 amino acids. CDR3 region: CASSLKNEQFF.